This T cell receptor (beta chain) was sequenced in a study of blood T cells in healthy people across ages. Study-wide results and caveats: Naive T cell percentage by flow cytometry tracked strongly with beta diversity. Long-lived donors exceeded aged donors in naive CD4+ cells and diversity.

Caucasian individuals from Russia who were healthy and aged about 6 to 90 acted as donors. A sample-barcoded 5' primer and a J-beta primer mix were used in a second PCR of roughly 6 to 12 cycles. All cDNA molecules were each tagged by a template-switch adaptor with 12 random nucleotides. TCRdb processed the 5' RACE reads anew with MiXCR; each CDR3 protein has one entry. The sample contains about 670,000 distinct CDR3 sequences, 40% to 45% of which appear only once. Note on this clonotype: Its antigen is unidentified.

There are 16 residues in the CDR3. The V gene end was trimmed by 0 bases and the J gene end by 0 bases; junction bases not matched to a gene: 2. Germline lookup yields CDR1 SGHDN and CDR2 FVKESK. The V call is TRBV14, the J call TRBJ2-3, with TRBD1 identical over 8 bases. The specimen was blood. The TCR sequence derives from a man older than 75 in good health. This CDR3 reads CASSQDWDRSTDTQYF. As DNA, the CDR3 is TGTGCCAGCAGCCAAGACTGGGACAGGAGCACAGATACGCAGTATTTT.